This TCR beta chain was sequenced during a study of blood T cells in healthy people across ages (dated by TCRdb to the mid-2010s). As for the study more broadly: In model experiments, template switching captured about one uniquely barcoded TCR beta cDNA molecule for every two T cells. The study measured age-related changes in TCR beta repertoire diversity using deep sequencing normalized with unique cDNA molecular identifiers. The donors were divided into four age groups: young (average around 16 years), middle-aged (about 40), aged (about 61) and long-lived (about 84). Two additional independent replicas of 1 million unique cDNA reads from the same blood draw were analyzed for two donors (one aged 18 to 29 and one aged 80 or older). To avoid experimental bias, donors of different ages were randomly spread across the sequencing lanes. The full study reports these points: As age increased, observed TCR beta diversity per million T cells dropped in a roughly linear way, and a significant reduction was already evident by age 40. Compared with the aged group, the long-lived group had more naive CD4+ T cells, fewer expanded clones and increased TCR diversity, suggesting age selection. Because profiling used bulk unsorted PBMCs, naive and antigen-experienced compartments could not be compared conclusively. Because the CMV infection status of the donors was unknown, age-related changes in expanded clonotypes may potentially have been confounded. Estimates of total diversity from one million sequenced T cells were regarded as lower bounds and underestimates. Observed TCR beta diversity correlated strongly with the percentage of naive T cells measured by flow cytometry.

Systemically healthy Caucasian individuals from Russia, 39 in total and aged about 6 to 90 years, were included as donors. Each donor gave around 9.8 milliliters of peripheral blood, collected into EDTA-treated Vacutainer tubes. PBMCs were isolated by Ficoll-Paque density-gradient centrifugation, with at least 6.5 million obtained per sample. Total RNA was extracted from PBMCs with Trizol reagent, with at least 6 micrograms obtained per sample. For every donor, an aliquot of PBMCs went through flow cytometry to measure the percentages of naive CD45RAhigh/CD27high T cells. This clonotype was detected a few times. It has no known antigen specificity. It has no much larger one-base neighbor in the sample; base qualities were not kept. Ends trimmed: V by 1 base, J by 7 bases; bases unmatched to a gene: 11. CDR1 and CDR2 (LGHNA, YSLEER) derive from the germline V gene. Including cysteine and phenylalanine, the CDR3 has 16 amino acids. The read is trimmed to its CDR3 DNA, 48 bases read in frame from base 1.

The receptor library was made with 5' RACE. Sequenced on an Illumina HiSeq 2500. The second PCR ran for roughly 7 to 12 cycles and used a J-beta primer mix along with a sample-barcoded 5' primer. A unique molecular identifier was introduced onto each TCR beta cDNA molecule by a template-switch 5' adaptor carrying 12 random nucleotides. Each sample yielded at least 2.5 million CDR3-containing paired-end reads. First-strand cDNA synthesis was performed from all RNA using the Mint cDNA synthesis kit, with priming by a TRBC-specific oligonucleotide. Following uracil-DNA glycosylase treatment, all cDNA underwent a first 18-cycle PCR with the universal primers M1SS and BC2_uni_R. The paper's data handling went like this. For normalization, 1 million high-quality reads were randomly selected from each sample, with every read carrying a distinct molecular identifier. Instead of being binned into consensus sequences, reads that shared molecular identifiers were thrown out. MiTCR, set to a Q25 quality threshold and the strictest error-elimination algorithm, was used for CDR3 identification, clonotype clustering and error correction. Lower-bound total TCR beta diversity was estimated with a nonparametric unseen species model using Euler transformation. The raw public data were reprocessed by TCRdb itself: fastp quality trimming at Q25, MiXCR clonotype calling, in-frame beta chains only. Identical CDR3 proteins give one entry, which carries the most common genes and DNA. These V and J calls originate from TCRdb's pipeline instead of the authors' own analysis. This sample holds hundreds of thousands of distinct CDR3 sequences; 45% to 50% were observed only once. Roughly 30% of the sample belongs to the ten largest clones.

The rearranged segments are TRBV4-3 and TRBJ2-3; TRBD2 fits 7 bases in the junction. What was sequenced was blood. This TCR came from a woman aged 55-70 years in good health. The DNA sequence is given as TGCGCCAGCAGCCAAGGTTTGCGGGAGAGTCCATATACGCAGTATTTT. Its product reads: CASSQGLRESPYTQYF.